This TCR beta chain was recovered during a study of response to subunit inactivated influenza vaccine. Study results and limitations: Few new T cells, the authors suggested, are recruited by each seasonal influenza vaccination.

CDR3 size: 13 residues. The ends were cut back, 7 bases at V and 4 bases at J, with 11 bases in the middle. CDR1 is SNHLY, CDR2 FYNNEI, per germline. A single record per CDR3 protein comes from TCRdb applying MiXCR to the RT-PCR reads. The sample contains some 540,000 distinct CDR3 sequences, around 25% of which appear only once. This clonotype was seen a few times. Its target is not known. In addition, the sample was reused for a study of T cells expressing NK-cell markers. As that study records: In generating TCR beta cDNA, 5'RACE template switching with UMIs was used. The study found dominant NKG2C+ clonotypes at roughly 1.0-7.5% of CD8+ T cells in about 6 donors.

The sequence came from a middle-aged man who received an inactivated influenza vaccine. Material: CD4+ T cells sorted from PBMCs, obtained 11 to 12 days after vaccination. This rearrangement joins TRBV2 to TRBJ2-1; no reliable D call. The CDR3: CASTPGRYNEQFF. The CDR3 DNA reads as TGTGCCAGCACTCCCGGGCGGTACAATGAGCAGTTCTTC. Supplemented by reference TRBV2 and TRBJ2-1, the full variable domain reads EPEVTQTPSHQVTQMGQEVILRCVPISNHLYFYWYRQILGQKVEFLVSFYNNEISEKSEIFDDQFSVERPDGSNFTLKIRSTKLEDSAMYFCASTPGRYNEQFFGPGTRLTVL.